This T cell receptor beta chain was recovered during a study of T cells after posttransplantation cyclophosphamide. The study's findings and limits: Donor CD8+ memory clones often dominated recipient blood repertoires at later times. After PTCy, TRB diversity resembled that of CNI/methotrexate controls.

A marrow graft followed busulfan-fludarabine conditioning, with cyclophosphamide on days +3 and +4. This CDR3 has 14 amino acids. Germline CDR1 reads KGHSH; CDR2 reads LQKENI. Trimming shortened V by 6 bases and J by 4 bases, and 15 bases separated the two germline ends. Sequencing was performed with immunoSEQ multiplex PCR; in TCRdb, only in-frame clones are kept and a portion is missing. Observed in the sample are around 8,000 clones, none of them singletons. On this clone: Its antigen is unknown.

The source material was PBMCs, sampled after an allogeneic stem cell transplant with post-transplant cyclophosphamide. V usage is TRBV18 and J usage is TRBJ2-5; tentatively, D is TRBD2 (7 bases). This receptor was obtained from a male patient in his 30s who received an allogeneic stem cell transplant from an unrelated donor, was CMV-positive, and had acute and chronic GVHD. The T cells may come from the graft donor. The CDR3 reads CASSIAGAVETQYF. The CDR3 DNA is TGTGCCAGCTCGATCGCGGGGGCCGTAGAGACCCAGTACTTC.